The clone carrying this T cell receptor beta chain has only a few counts. Its antigen is currently unknown. This entry comes from a study of OX40 agonist ivuxolimab in advanced cancers. Whole-study context: Patients were infused with ivuxolimab every 2 weeks at 0.01 to 10 mg/kg. Study-level points and caveats: Individuals who were partial responders at 0.1-3.0 mg/kg had clonal expansion that ranked among the lowest. Dosing at 0.1 to 3.0 mg/kg was accompanied by clonal expansion of CD4+ and CD8+ blood T cells by week 6.

Profiled with immunoSEQ multiplex PCR; TCRdb holds only in-frame clones, not every one. The repertoire has over 30,000 clones, roughly four fifths of them found once; the top ten carry roughly 2.7%. This TCR derives from an adult with an advanced solid tumor such as melanoma, head and neck, liver or kidney cancer. The source material was CD4+ or CD8+ T cells sorted from blood, sampled in a trial of the OX40 agonist ivuxolimab.

CDR3 protein: CASSDTGTAAPLHF. In nucleotides, the CDR3 is TGTGCCAGCAGTGATACCGGGACAGCCGCACCCCTCCACTTT. The rearrangement links TRBV7-9 to TRBJ1-6; TRBD1 aligns across 7 bases. CDR1 and CDR2 from the germline V gene are SEHNR and FQNEAQ (reference sequence). The CDR3 runs 14 residues. V was pared by 6 bases and J by 11 bases, with 10 bases of the junction left unmatched.